This T cell receptor beta chain originates from a study of response to subunit inactivated influenza vaccine. In germline, CDR1 is MNHNS, CDR2 SASEGT. V trimming: 5 bases; J trimming: 4 bases; junction bases outside the gene matches: 13. The CDR3 is 17 amino acids. One entry per CDR3 protein, called by TCRdb with MiXCR from the RT-PCR reads. The table lists around 580,000 distinct CDR3 sequences, around 15% of them singletons. Note on this clonotype: No antigen is known for it.

Notes on the study in general: Seasonal influenza vaccination, on each occasion, was suggested by the authors to recruit few new T cells.

The chain carries TRBV6-1 and TRBJ2-4, with 8 bases matching TRBD2. The sample consisted of PBMCs from blood, taken less than 13 days after vaccination. This receptor was obtained from a man between 45 and 60 years old who received an inactivated influenza vaccine. This CDR3 reads CASSQIRSGRGKNIQYF. As DNA, the CDR3 is TGTGCCAGCAGTCAAATACGCTCCGGGAGGGGGAAAAACATTCAGTACTTC.